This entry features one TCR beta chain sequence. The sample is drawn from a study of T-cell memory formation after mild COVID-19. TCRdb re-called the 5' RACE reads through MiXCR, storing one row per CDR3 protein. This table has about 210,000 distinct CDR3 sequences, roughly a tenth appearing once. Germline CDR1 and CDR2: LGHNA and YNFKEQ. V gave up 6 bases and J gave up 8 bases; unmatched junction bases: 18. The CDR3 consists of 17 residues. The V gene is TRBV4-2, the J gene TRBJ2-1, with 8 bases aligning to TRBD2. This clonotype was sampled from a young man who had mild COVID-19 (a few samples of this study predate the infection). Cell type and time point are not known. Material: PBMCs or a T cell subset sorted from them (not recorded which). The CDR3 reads CASSPPNTAGVVDEQFF. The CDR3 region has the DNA TGTGCCAGCAGTCCTCCCAATACAGCGGGGGTGGTGGATGAGCAGTTCTTC.